The 13 T cell receptor beta chains given below trace back to one sample, sequenced in a study of T-cell reconstitution after alpha-beta-depleted transplantation in children. During its preparation, the TCRbeta library received unique molecular identifiers. TCRdb fed the PCR reads into MiXCR, producing one record per CDR3 protein. Of about 170,000 distinct CDR3 sequences listed, 11% are singletons. The source was PBMCs, collected before TCRalphabeta/CD19-depleted stem cell transplant. The receptors were gathered from a boy younger than 10 with acute myeloid leukemia, due to receive a stem cell transplant.

This sequence joins TRBV5-6 and TRBJ1-6; TRBD1 matches 7 bases. Trimming took 7 bases from V and 0 from J; bases not matched to a gene: 10. Looked up from germline, CDR1 is SGHDT and CDR2 is YYEEEE. This CDR3 has 17 amino acids. The CDR3 is CASGPRDSCSYNSPLHF. CDR3 nucleotide sequence: TGTGCCAGCGGCCCCCGGGACAGCTGCTCCTATAATTCACCCCTCCACTTT.

This clonotype was counted at least ten times. The rearrangement uses TRBV19 and TRBJ1-1, with D possibly TRBD1 on 6 matching bases. V lost 5 bases, J lost 2 bases, and 15 bases lay in between. The germline V gene encodes CDR1 LNHDA and CDR2 SQIVND (reference sequence). CDR3 length: 15 amino acids. CDR3 protein: CASSLLRQVNTEAFF. CDR3 in DNA: TGTGCCAGTAGTCTACTTAGACAGGTCAACACTGAAGCTTTCTTT. Full variable domain (missing parts from reference TRBV19 and TRBJ1-1): DGGITQSPKYLFRKEGQNVTLSCEQNLNHDAMYWYRQDPGQGLRLIYYSQIVNDFQKGDIAEGYSVSREKKESFPLTVTSAQKNPTAFYLCASSLLRQVNTEAFFGQGTRLTVV.

The table lists this clonotype with many counts. V and J are TRBV5-6 and TRBJ2-5, with TRBD1 identical over 7 bases. CDR1 and CDR2 (germline): SGHDT, YYEEEE. V gave up 3 bases and J gave up 1 base; unmatched junction bases: 3. CDR3 length: 14 residues. CDR3 sequence reads: CASSSGQFQETQYF. The CDR3 DNA reads as TGTGCCAGCAGCTCGGGACAGTTCCAAGAGACCCAGTACTTC.

This clonotype has ten or more counts. The V and J genes are TRBV7-9 and TRBJ1-3; D is ambiguous. The CDR3 spans 12 residues. V was shortened by 11 bases and J by 4 bases, with 12 bases between the two germline ends. Germline V lookup: CDR1 SEHNR, CDR2 FQNEAQ (reference sequence). Written as DNA, the CDR3 is TGTGCCGCATACCGGTACGGAAACACCATATATTTT. It specifies CAAYRYGNTIYF.

This clonotype appeared many times. This sequence joins TRBV5-1 and TRBJ1-2; D call uncertain. V lost 0 bases, J lost 11 bases, and 20 bases lay in between. There are 15 residues in the CDR3. Germline V lookup: CDR1 SGHRS, CDR2 YFSETQ. CDR3 nucleotide sequence: TGCGCCAGCAGCTTGGATCCCGGAGGCCAGTGGTGGTACACCTTC. This codes for CASSLDPGGQWWYTF.

This clonotype was observed many times. The V call is TRBV7-9, the J call TRBJ2-3, with D unresolved. The length of the CDR3 is 12 residues. Germline CDR1 and CDR2: SEHNR and FQNEAQ (reference sequence). V was shortened by 5 bases and J by 4 bases, with 7 bases between the two germline ends. CDR3 sequence reads: CASSRRADTQYF. The CDR3 coding sequence is TGTGCCAGCAGCCGAAGAGCAGATACGCAGTATTTT.

This clonotype was counted many times. CDR3 nucleotides: TGTGCCAGCAGGGTAGGGGCCCTCAATCAGCCCCAGCATTTT. Amino acids: CASRVGALNQPQHF. V and J are TRBV28 and TRBJ1-5; D is perhaps TRBD1 (5 bases). Trimming removed 6 bases from V and 3 bases from J, with 12 bases in between. The CDR3 spans 14 residues. CDR1 MDHEN and CDR2 SYDVKM come from the germline V gene. Looking up the rest from reference TRBV28 and TRBJ1-5 gives the full variable domain: DVKVTQSSRYLVKRTGEKVFLECVQDMDHENMFWYRQDPGLGLRLIYFSYDVKMKEKGDIPEGYSVSREKKERFSLILESASTNQTSMYLCASRVGALNQPQHFGDGTRLSIL.

Many counts were recorded for this clonotype. The chain carries TRBV5-1 and TRBJ1-6; D is perhaps TRBD1 (6 bases). V shed 0 bases and J shed 10 bases, with 8 bases lying between them. The germline gives CDR1 SGHRS, CDR2 YFSETQ. The CDR3 is 13 amino acids. CDR3 in amino acids: CASSLDRESPLHF. The DNA of the CDR3 is TGCGCCAGCAGCTTGGACAGGGAATCACCCCTCCACTTT.

This clonotype was counted ten times or more. This chain connects TRBV5-1 to TRBJ2-7; 10 nucleotides line up with TRBD2. The CDR3 is made up of 15 amino acids. Germline assignment: CDR1 SGHRS and CDR2 YFSETQ. V shed 2 bases, J shed 6 bases, and the junction held 8 bases outside the gene matches. CDR3 region: CASSFEAGGDSEQYF. DNA of the CDR3: TGCGCCAGCAGCTTCGAAGCGGGAGGGGACAGCGAGCAGTACTTC.

Many counts were recorded for this clonotype. The chain employs TRBV4-1 and TRBJ2-5; D unclear. The CDR3 runs 14 residues. Germline lookup yields CDR1 MGHRA and CDR2 YSYEKL. V was clipped by 2 bases and J by 2 bases, with 9 bases between them. CDR3 region: CASSQPRKQETQYF. Here the CDR3 DNA reads TGCGCCAGCAGCCAACCCCGTAAGCAAGAGACCCAGTACTTC.

This clonotype was picked up many times. This rearrangement joins TRBV20-1 to TRBJ1-2; 7 bases fit TRBD1. Germline CDR1 DFQATT, CDR2 SNEGSKA (reference sequence). Trimming removed 0 bases from V and 3 bases from J; junction bases left unmatched: 4. The CDR3 covers 14 residues. The CDR3 bases are TGCAGTGCTAGAGAGGCAGGGGGAGACTATGGCTACACCTTC. Translating gives CSAREAGGDYGYTF.

This chain links TRBV20-1 with TRBJ2-5; TRBD1 might be the D (6 bases). The CDR3 extends over 13 amino acids. Germline CDR1 is DFQATT and CDR2 is SNEGSKA (reference sequence). V was pared by 1 base and J by 5 bases, with 11 bases between. The CDR3 loop reads CSARAQGSETQYF. The CDR3 DNA reads TGCAGTGCTAGAGCGCAGGGGAGCGAGACCCAGTACTTC.

This clonotype has at least ten counts. The V and J genes are TRBV12-3 or TRBV12-4 and TRBJ1-2, with D maybe TRBD1 (6 bases). The length of the CDR3 is 14 residues. V was trimmed by 3 bases and J by 6 bases, leaving 14 bases between them. The CDR3 sequence is CASSFYQGTDGYTF. CDR3 nucleotides: TGTGCCAGCAGTTTTTATCAGGGGACGGATGGCTACACCTTC.